This passage covers 18 T cell receptor beta chains from one sample sequenced in a study of cytomegalovirus exposure and HLA in healthy donors. PCR amplification relied on 60 Vbeta primers (plus 13 Jbeta primers). The assay was immunoSEQ multiplex PCR, and TCRdb's table has in-frame clones only and misses some. This sample has more than 150,000 clones, with around four fifths found just once. What was sequenced was PBMCs. Receptor source: a woman between 45 and 60 years old in good health and CMV-seropositive.

This clone has only a few counts. The V and J genes are TRBV5-3 and TRBJ1-4; maybe TRBD1 (6 bases). TRBV5-3 is an ORF, and what it does is uncertain. V shed 5 bases and J shed 4 bases, with 15 bases lying between them. The CDR3 spans 15 residues. CDR3 in amino acids: CARRPTGTINEKLFF. For the CDR3, the DNA is TGTGCCAGAAGACCGACCGGGACAATTAATGAAAAACTGTTTTTT.

The chain couples TRBV6-6 to TRBJ1-4; D unresolved. V lost 7 bases, J lost 5 bases, and 11 bases lay in between. Germline V gene data show CDR1 as MNHNY and CDR2 as SVGAGI (reference sequence). The CDR3 length is 13 residues. CDR3 sequence (DNA): TGTGCCAGCATGAGACTGCTAAATGAAAAACTGTTTTTT. It codes for CASMRLLNEKLFF.

This clone has only one observation. This rearrangement joins TRBV15 to TRBJ2-3; 11 nucleotides agree with TRBD2. Germline V gene data show CDR1 as LNHNV and CDR2 as YYDKDF (reference sequence). The length of the CDR3 is 17 residues. J was trimmed by 4 bases and V by 3 bases; bases with no gene match: 9. The CDR3 reads CATSSLTGTSGSDTQYF. The CDR3 coding sequence is TGTGCCACCAGCAGTCTTACCGGGACTAGCGGTTCAGATACGCAGTATTTT.

The chain uses TRBV7-3 and TRBJ2-5; D is perhaps TRBD1 (5 bases). Trimming pared 6 bases from V and 7 bases from J, leaving 15 bases between. The CDR3 totals 13 residues. Per the germline V gene, CDR1 is SGHTA and CDR2 is FQGTGA. The CDR3 here is CASSSGATRTQYF. The CDR3 coding sequence is TGTGCCAGCAGTTCTGGGGCCACCCGGACCCAGTACTTC.

For the CDR3, the DNA is TGCGCCAGCAGCTTGGACAGTGAAGCTTTCTTT. Its protein is CASSLDSEAFF. The rearrangement joins TRBV5-1 to TRBJ1-1; D is unclear. The V gene lost 0 bases and the J gene lost 7 bases, with 4 bases spanning the gap. In germline, CDR1 is SGHRS, CDR2 YFSETQ. This CDR3 contains 11 residues.

The CDR3 DNA follows: TGCGCCAGCAGCTACGACAGCTACGAGCAGTACTTC. Protein: CASSYDSYEQYF. The V and J genes are TRBV5-1 and TRBJ2-7, with D possibly being TRBD1 (5 bases). This CDR3 is 12 amino acids long. The germline V gene encodes CDR1 SGHRS and CDR2 YFSETQ. Trimming took 3 bases from V and 3 from J, leaving 7 bases between them.

The chain uses TRBV4-3 and TRBJ1-3; D might be TRBD1 (5 bases). Trimming removed 1 base at V and 2 bases at J, with 9 bases between. The CDR3 runs 15 residues. The V gene's germline CDR1 is LGHNA and CDR2 YSLEER. CDR3 region: CASSQAGNTGNTIYF. In DNA form, the CDR3 reads TGCGCCAGCAGCCAAGCAGGGAATACTGGAAACACCATATATTTT.

This sequence joins TRBV6-6 and TRBJ1-3; TRBD1 is a possible D gene (6 bases). This CDR3 spans 15 amino acids. Germline assignment: CDR1 MNHNY and CDR2 SVGAGI (reference sequence). Between the trimmed V and J ends, which lost 5 bases and 4 bases, there was a span of 15 bases. CDR3 bases: TGTGCCAGCAGTCGCCCGGGACAAGCAGGAAACACCATATATTTT. Translating gives CASSRPGQAGNTIYF.

J is TRBJ1-3 and V is TRBV7-9, with D possibly being TRBD1 (5 bases). This CDR3 has 18 amino acids. Per germline, CDR1 SEHNR and CDR2 FQNEAQ (reference sequence). V lost 2 bases to trimming and J lost 0 bases, with 17 bases between them. CDR3 in DNA: TGTGCCAGCAGCTTATTTGAACAGGCCGAATTCTCTGGAAACACCATATATTTT. The encoded protein is CASSLFEQAEFSGNTIYF.

There are a few counts of this clone. The chain employs TRBV20-1 and TRBJ2-5; D is possibly TRBD2 (6 bases). The CDR3 has 11 amino acids. V was trimmed by 5 bases and J by 3 bases, leaving 7 bases between them. Germline CDR1 and CDR2: DFQATT and SNEGSKA (reference sequence). CDR3: CSAASEETQYF. The CDR3 region has the DNA TGCAGTGCTGCTAGCGAAGAGACCCAGTACTTC.

The rearrangement uses TRBV5-1 and TRBJ2-5; D is ambiguous. The CDR3 consists of 13 residues. Germline lookup yields CDR1 SGHRS and CDR2 YFSETQ. With 7 bases removed from V and 0 bases from J, the gap between germline ends came to 10 bases. Here the CDR3 reads CASARFYQETQYF. CDR3 in DNA: TGCGCCAGCGCCAGATTCTACCAAGAGACCCAGTACTTC.

The chain has TRBV19 and TRBJ1-1; TRBD1 matches 8 bases. The CDR3 is made up of 13 amino acids. J lost 3 bases, V lost 6 bases, and 3 bases had no gene match. Germline V gives CDR1 LNHDA, CDR2 SQIVND (reference sequence). For the CDR3, the DNA is TGTGCCAGTAGGGTGACAGGGGACACTGAAGCTTTCTTT. Its translation: CASRVTGDTEAFF.

The rearrangement links TRBV9 to TRBJ1-6, with a tentative D call TRBD1 (5 bases). V gave up 6 bases and J gave up 5 bases, with 12 bases separating them. The germline V gene encodes CDR1 SGDLS and CDR2 YYNGEE. The CDR3 consists of 14 residues. The CDR3 DNA reads TGTGCCAGCAACCGGGCAGGGAATAATTCACCCCTCCACTTT. This sequence encodes CASNRAGNNSPLHF.

This chain's CDR3 is CASSPLPDRNEQFF. The CDR3 DNA reads TGTGCCAGCTCACCACTACCCGACAGGAATGAGCAGTTCTTC. V and J are TRBV18 and TRBJ2-1; possibly TRBD1 for D (6 bases). Deletions cut 1 base from V and 7 bases from J, with 11 bases between. The germline V gene has CDR1 KGHSH and CDR2 LQKENI. The CDR3 runs to 14 residues.

J is TRBJ1-4 and V is TRBV28; 7 bases line up with TRBD1. The ends lost 5 bases at V and 8 bases at J; junction bases unmatched: 5. CDR3 length equals 13 residues. Germline assignment: CDR1 MDHEN and CDR2 SYDVKM. The CDR3 sequence: CASSKGAWEKLFF. The CDR3 bases are TGTGCCAGCAGTAAGGGGGCGTGGGAAAAACTGTTTTTT.

This chain connects TRBV2 to TRBJ2-2; 8 positions agree with TRBD2. Per germline, CDR1 SNHLY and CDR2 FYNNEI. J was trimmed by 8 bases and V by 6 bases; bases with no gene match: 8. This CDR3 contains 14 residues. CDR3 loop: CASREPGGAGELFF. CDR3 coding DNA: TGTGCCAGCAGGGAACCCGGGGGGGCGGGGGAGCTGTTTTTT.

The chain couples TRBV2 to TRBJ2-5; D uncertain. Germline-derived CDR1 and CDR2 are SNHLY and FYNNEI. V was pared by 4 bases and J by 5 bases, with 14 bases between. The CDR3 has 14 residues. The CDR3 protein is CASSGVVQSETQYF. CDR3 in DNA: TGTGCCAGCAGTGGGGTAGTACAGTCCGAGACCCAGTACTTC.

Concerning this clone itself: Other nucleotide sequences in the sample specify the same CDR3. CDR3 protein: CASSQERGLGTGELFF. CDR3 DNA: TGCGCCAGCAGCCAAGAACGGGGGTTGGGGACCGGGGAGCTGTTTTTT. The chain carries TRBV4-3 and TRBJ2-2; D might be TRBD2 (6 bases). Germline V lookup: CDR1 LGHNA, CDR2 YSLEER. The CDR3 spans 16 residues. The ends were cut back, 0 bases at V and 5 bases at J, with 13 bases in the middle.